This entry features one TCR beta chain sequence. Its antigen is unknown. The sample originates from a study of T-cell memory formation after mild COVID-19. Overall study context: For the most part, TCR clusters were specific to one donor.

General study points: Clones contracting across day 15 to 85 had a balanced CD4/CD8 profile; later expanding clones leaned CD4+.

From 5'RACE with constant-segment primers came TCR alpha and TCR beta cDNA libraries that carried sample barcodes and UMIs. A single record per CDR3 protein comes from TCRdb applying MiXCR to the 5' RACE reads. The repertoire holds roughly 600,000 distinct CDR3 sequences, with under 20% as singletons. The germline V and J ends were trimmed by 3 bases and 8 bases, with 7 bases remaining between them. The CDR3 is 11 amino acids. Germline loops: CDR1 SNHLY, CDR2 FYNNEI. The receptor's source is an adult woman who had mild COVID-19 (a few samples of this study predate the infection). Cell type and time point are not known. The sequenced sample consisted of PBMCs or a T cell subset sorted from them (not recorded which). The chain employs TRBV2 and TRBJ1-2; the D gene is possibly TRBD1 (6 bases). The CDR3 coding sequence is TGTGCCAGCAGTGAGGGGGCGGGCTACACCTTC. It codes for CASSEGAGYTF.